This T cell receptor beta chain was documented in a study of blood T cell repertoires in COVID-19. In the study overall: Some COVID-19 samples were acute and others convalescent; all came from the United States, Italy and Spain. In each case, the material was cDNA or gDNA derived from T cells, B-cell-depleted T cells, or PBMCs.

This clone has just one count. Original processing methods: For nucleated cells, counts were estimated from reference gene primer amplification. Sequenced by immunoSEQ multiplex PCR; TCRdb stores in-frame clones only, minus some. Clone size and V and J calls were adopted from that table, with D and trimming inferred from the DNA. This table has around 230,000 clones, about nine tenths appearing once. There are 13 residues in the CDR3. Trimming took off 5 bases at V and 4 bases at J, with 11 bases between the two ends. The chain has TRBV12-3 or TRBV12-4 and TRBJ1-2; weak D call: TRBD1 (6 bases). The specimen was peripheral blood. This TCR was recovered from a man aged 40-50 years with acute or convalescent COVID-19. CDR3 protein: CASSLRGPYGYTF. The DNA of the CDR3 is TGTGCCAGCAGTCTCAGGGGACCCTATGGCTACACCTTC.